One sample yielded the 3 T cell receptor beta chains listed below, sequenced in a study of OX40 agonist ivuxolimab in advanced cancers. Measured with immunoSEQ multiplex PCR; TCRdb has only the in-frame clones, and not every one. Of tens of thousands of clones in the sample, about four fifths were seen once. The specimen was CD4+ or CD8+ T cells sorted from blood, collected in a trial of the OX40 agonist ivuxolimab. All receptors derive from an adult with an advanced solid tumor such as melanoma, head and neck, liver or kidney cancer.

This sequence joins TRBV10-3 and TRBJ1-5, with 9 bases matching TRBD1. The CDR3 consists of 14 residues. J gave up 4 bases and V 6 bases, and 4 bases lay outside the gene matches. Germline-derived CDR1 and CDR2 are ENHRY and SYGVKD. CDR3 protein: CAIRPGTGNQPQHF. The CDR3 DNA is TGTGCCATCAGACCCGGGACAGGGAATCAGCCCCAGCATTTT.

This clone came up a few times. The gene calls are TRBV7-2 and TRBJ2-1; tentatively, D is TRBD2 (6 bases). The CDR3 is made up of 12 amino acids. V lost 5 bases and J lost 10, with 12 bases in between. CDR1 SGHTA and CDR2 FQGNSA come from the germline V gene. CDR3 sequence (DNA): TGTGCCAGCAGCCCCTTTAGCGGCGAGCAGTTCTTC. Its protein is CASSPFSGEQFF.

CDR3 residues: CASSLSTGAYEQYF. The DNA of the CDR3 is TGCGCCAGCAGCTTGAGCACTGGTGCCTACGAGCAGTACTTC. The genes are TRBV5-1 and TRBJ2-7; D is unresolved. The CDR3 contains 14 residues. The ends were cut back, 1 base at V and 2 bases at J, with 10 bases in the middle. The V gene's germline CDR1 is SGHRS and CDR2 YFSETQ.